Reported below is one T cell receptor (beta chain). The target antigen is unknown. Using CD45RO/CCR7/CD25/CD127/CD95/CD27, CD4+ naive, central memory, regulatory and stem cell-like memory cells were sorted. cDNA synthesis used the whole RNA isolate, giving expressed TCRB sequences. Sequencing was performed with immunoSEQ multiplex PCR; in TCRdb, only in-frame clones are kept and a portion is missing. The profile covers fewer than 400,000 clones, with approximately 10% appearing a single time and 0.95% to 1.1% taken by the ten largest. This sample is part of a study of beta chain features in type 1 diabetes. Study results and caveats: The similarity of naive, central memory and Treg TCRB repertoires appeared greater among patients than among healthy donors. Within each of all four CD4+ subsets, Type 1 diabetes patients had TCRB CDR3s that were moderately but significantly shorter.

Sequenced sample: central memory CD4+ T cells from blood. The receptor was isolated from a man aged 25-40 years with type 1 diabetes.

DNA of the CDR3: TGTGCCTGGAGTGCCGCCACTTACGAGCAGTACTTC. Protein sequence: CAWSAATYEQYF. The chain combines TRBV30 with TRBJ2-7; D gene unclear. V was cut by 1 base and J by 4 bases, with 8 bases left in between. Germline V gene data show CDR1 as GTSNPN and CDR2 as SVGIG (reference sequence). The CDR3 length is 12 residues. Full variable domain (remainder filled in from reference TRBV30 and TRBJ2-7): SQTIHQWPATLVQPVGSPLSLECTVEGTSNPNLYWYRQAAGRGLQLLFYSVGIGQISSEVPQNLSASRPQDRQFILSSKKLLLSDSGFYLCAWSAATYEQYFGPGTRLTVT.